The rows below give T cell receptor beta chains drawn from one sample of a study of shared clonotypes between healthy human individuals. TCRdb's table, derived via immunoSEQ multiplex PCR, lists solely in-frame clones and lacks some. The profile shows more than 900,000 clones, around three quarters of them singletons. What was sequenced was memory CD4+ T cells from PBMCs. The receptors come from a man younger than 35 in good health. Some clones in this sample may be carry-over from other donors' samples. Both conserved end residues are part of each CDR3. A D gene is named only where the DNA matches it firmly. Where a row states a size, it is once, few, many or the class of an expanded clone; other rows omit it.

V	size	J	D	CDR3	DNA
TRBV28	.	TRBJ1-3	.	CASSLVPGNTIYF	TGTGCCAGCAGTTTGGTCCCTGGAAACACCATATATTTT
TRBV6-6	.	TRBJ1-1	.	CASSYSPGITEAFF	TGTGCCAGCAGTTACTCGCCAGGGATCACTGAAGCTTTCTTT
TRBV7-7	.	TRBJ1-4	TRBD1	CASSLGQGPNEKLFF	TGTGCCAGCAGCTTAGGACAGGGACCTAATGAAAAACTGTTTTTT
TRBV7-2	.	TRBJ2-5	.	CASSLVGGPRGTQYF	TGTGCCAGCAGCTTAGTTGGGGGACCCCGTGGGACCCAGTACTTC
TRBV5-6	.	TRBJ2-7	.	CASSPDRRYEQYF	TGTGCCAGCAGCCCCGACCGCCGCTACGAGCAGTACTTC
TRBV9	.	TRBJ2-1	TRBD1	CASSTKGAGTNEQFF	TGTGCCAGCAGCACAAAGGGGGCAGGGACCAATGAGCAGTTCTTC
TRBV18	.	TRBJ2-7	.	CASSPRKGSQSYEQYF	TGTGCCAGCTCACCAAGGAAGGGATCCCAGTCCTACGAGCAGTACTTC
TRBV9	once	TRBJ2-3	.	CASSVEVITDTQYF	TGTGCCAGCAGCGTAGAGGTGATCACGGATACGCAGTATTTT
TRBV28	.	TRBJ2-7	.	CASSSALYEQYF	TGTGCCAGCAGTTCCGCACTCTACGAGCAGTACTTC
TRBV27	.	TRBJ2-7	TRBD1	CASSARTGADYEQYF	TGTGCCAGCAGTGCCAGGACAGGGGCGGATTACGAGCAGTACTTC
TRBV5-1	.	TRBJ1-2	TRBD1	CASSYIPGQSYTF	TGCGCCAGCAGCTATATCCCGGGACAGAGCTACACCTTC
TRBV7-8	.	TRBJ2-7	.	CASSSGGRREQYF	TGTGCCAGCAGCTCCGGAGGGAGGCGCGAGCAGTACTTC
TRBV18	.	TRBJ2-3	.	CASSPPSTGPDTQYF	TGTGCCAGCTCACCACCCTCCACAGGGCCCGATACGCAGTATTTT
TRBV20-1	few	TRBJ2-1	.	CSALGPPQFF	TGCAGTGCTCTCGGGCCACCGCAGTTCTTC
TRBV7-2	.	TRBJ1-4	TRBD1	CASSYDRVGTTNEKLFF	TGTGCCAGCAGCTACGACAGGGTTGGGACAACTAATGAAAAACTGTTTTTT
TRBV4-3	few	TRBJ2-1	TRBD2	CASSWGGTSGSDEQFF	TGCGCCAGCAGCTGGGGAGGGACTAGCGGGAGTGATGAGCAGTTCTTC
TRBV7-9	.	TRBJ1-5	.	CASSLGGNSNQPQHF	TGTGCCAGCAGCTTAGGGGGGAACAGCAATCAGCCCCAGCATTTT
TRBV2	.	TRBJ2-7	TRBD1	CARGQGYEQYF	TGTGCCAGGGGACAGGGTTACGAGCAGTACTTC
TRBV7-3	.	TRBJ2-1	.	CASSEPGRPNNEQFF	TGTGCCAGCAGCGAACCGGGACGGCCGAACAATGAGCAGTTCTTC
TRBV7-9	.	TRBJ2-1	.	CASSPGQLWERREQFF	TGTGCCAGCAGTCCCGGGCAATTGTGGGAGCGCCGTGAGCAGTTCTTC
TRBV28	.	TRBJ2-7	.	CASSLGAYEQYF	TGTGCCAGCAGTTTGGGGGCCTACGAGCAGTACTTC
TRBV28	.	TRBJ2-1	.	CASSPWRGFDEQFF	TGTGCCAGCAGTCCGTGGAGGGGTTTCGATGAGCAGTTCTTC
TRBV14	few	TRBJ2-3	TRBD1	CASSRGQFLDTQYF	TGTGCCAGCAGCCGGGGACAGTTCCTAGATACGCAGTATTTT
TRBV11-2	few	TRBJ2-7	.	CASSRSRTASYEQYF	TGTGCCAGCAGCCGCTCGCGGACAGCCTCCTACGAGCAGTACTTC
TRBV6-6	.	TRBJ1-1	.	CASSLEQGGTFF	TGTGCCAGCAGTTTGGAGCAGGGTGGGACTTTCTTT
TRBV4-3	few	TRBJ1-1	TRBD1	CASSPVSPGGQAFF	TGCGCCAGCAGCCCCGTGAGTCCAGGGGGACAAGCTTTCTTT
TRBV18	.	TRBJ2-5	.	CASSPPLAKGRETQYF	TGTGCCAGCTCACCACCGCTAGCCAAGGGCCGGGAGACCCAGTACTTC
TRBV18	.	TRBJ1-5	TRBD1	CASSSQGTGSWPQHF	TGTGCCAGCTCATCGCAGGGGACAGGTAGTTGGCCCCAGCATTTT
TRBV5-4	.	TRBJ1-2	.	CASSPRGGIDYGYTF	TGTGCCAGCAGCCCCAGGGGAGGAATTGACTATGGCTACACCTTC
TRBV18	few	TRBJ1-1	.	CASSSTVDDTEAFF	TGTGCCAGCTCATCCACGGTGGATGACACTGAAGCTTTCTTT
TRBV27	few	TRBJ2-5	TRBD1	CASSRGPETQYF	TGTGCCAGTTCGAGGGGGCCGGAGACCCAGTACTTC
TRBV18	.	TRBJ2-7	.	CASSPGRRTYEQYF	TGTGCCAGCTCACCAGGGCGGCGCACCTACGAGCAGTACTTC
TRBV14	once	TRBJ2-2	.	CASSQDLAGELFF	TGTGCCAGCAGCCAAGATCTCGCCGGGGAGCTGTTTTTT
TRBV14	.	TRBJ2-7	TRBD2	CASSQGLAGASYEQYF	TGTGCCAGCAGCCAAGGGCTAGCGGGAGCCTCCTACGAGCAGTACTTC
TRBV18	once	TRBJ2-7	.	CASSLDQSYEQYF	TGTGCCAGCTCACTAGACCAATCCTACGAGCAGTACTTC
TRBV6-5	few	TRBJ1-1	.	CASSSRRGGRTEAFF	TGTGCCAGCAGTTCCCGTCGGGGGGGGAGGACTGAAGCTTTCTTT
TRBV2	.	TRBJ1-5	TRBD1	CASSEPDRVNQPQHF	TGTGCCAGCAGTGAACCGGACAGGGTCAATCAGCCCCAGCATTTT
TRBV10-3	.	TRBJ1-1	.	CAISEILTEAFF	TGTGCCATCAGTGAGATCCTCACTGAAGCTTTCTTT
TRBV30	.	TRBJ1-5	.	CAWSVLGGRSQPQHF	TGTGCCTGGAGTGTACTCGGGGGCAGGAGTCAGCCCCAGCATTTT
TRBV19	few	TRBJ1-3	.	CASTYGGSLSGNTIYF	TGTGCCAGTACCTACGGCGGTTCCCTCTCTGGAAACACCATATATTTT
TRBV7-3	.	TRBJ2-2	.	CASSTSGTGELFF	TGTGCCAGCAGCACCAGCGGGACCGGGGAGCTGTTTTTT
TRBV6-6	.	TRBJ2-1	.	CASTAPGNPIEQFF	TGTGCCAGCACCGCACCCGGGAACCCCATAGAGCAGTTCTTC
TRBV2	.	TRBJ1-5	.	CASSDPPGGYSNQPQHF	TGTGCCAGCAGTGATCCGCCCGGGGGGTATAGCAATCAGCCCCAGCATTTT
TRBV5-6	.	TRBJ1-2	TRBD1	CASSLTQGAGYGYTF	TGTGCCAGCAGCTTGACACAGGGGGCAGGGTATGGCTACACCTTC
TRBV9	.	TRBJ2-7	.	CASSADGSLSYEQYF	TGTGCCAGCAGCGCCGACGGGAGCCTATCCTACGAGCAGTACTTC
TRBV19	once	TRBJ2-3	TRBD2	CASKVAGVTDTQYF	TGTGCCAGTAAAGTAGCGGGAGTCACAGATACGCAGTATTTT
TRBV5-1	.	TRBJ1-2	.	CASSLESTGYYGYTF	TGCGCCAGCAGCTTGGAATCTACAGGGTACTATGGCTACACCTTC
TRBV7-2	few	TRBJ2-1	TRBD2	CASSPGLVFNEQFF	TGTGCCAGCAGCCCGGGACTAGTCTTCAATGAGCAGTTCTTC
TRBV4-2	.	TRBJ2-1	TRBD2	CASSQDELAGGNEQFF	TGTGCCAGCAGCCAAGATGAACTAGCGGGAGGCAATGAGCAGTTCTTC
TRBV11-3	once	TRBJ2-1	.	CASSLGSGRANEQFF	TGTGCCAGCAGCTTAGGATCAGGCAGGGCCAATGAGCAGTTCTTC